A single sample gave rise to the 14 T cell receptor beta chains below, sequenced in a study of blood T cell repertoires in COVID-19. TCRdb's table, derived via immunoSEQ multiplex PCR, lists solely in-frame clones and lacks some. The sample holds approximately 250,000 clones, around 90% seen once. The sample was PBMCs or T cells enriched from blood (not recorded which). The receptors were gathered from a man in his forties or fifties who had been exposed to COVID-19.

This clone was seen a single time. The chain links TRBV19 to TRBJ1-5; TRBD1 matches at 12 bases. Germline V gives CDR1 LNHDA, CDR2 SQIVND (reference sequence). V shed 7 bases and J 6 bases; nucleotides not matched to a gene: 10. The CDR3 runs 16 residues. CDR3 protein: CASTRQGQGAGQPQHF. CDR3 coding DNA: TGTGCCAGTACCCGACAGGGACAGGGGGCCGGTCAGCCCCAGCATTTT.

V and J are TRBV2 and TRBJ2-2; 7 nucleotides line up with TRBD1. The J segment lost 2 bases and the V segment lost 9 bases, leaving 6 bases of the junction unmatched. The CDR3 has 14 residues. CDR1 and CDR2 (germline): SNHLY, FYNNEI. The CDR3 DNA follows: TGTGCCAGTAAGGACAGGATTAACACCGGGGAGCTGTTTTTT. Its protein product is CASKDRINTGELFF.

This clone was seen just once. The CDR3 protein is CASSISQGFHNEQFF. CDR3 nucleotide sequence: TGTGCCAGTAGTATTTCACAGGGGTTCCACAATGAGCAGTTCTTC. V usage is TRBV19 and J usage is TRBJ2-1; TRBD1 aligns across 7 bases. The CDR3 consists of 15 residues. Germline CDR1 is LNHDA and CDR2 is SQIVND (reference sequence). V lost 3 bases to trimming and J lost 5 bases; unmatched junction nucleotides: 7.

This chain links TRBV12-5 with TRBJ2-7, with TRBD1 matching over 9 bases. J gave up 4 bases and V 1 base, and 2 bases lay outside the gene matches. This CDR3 contains 14 residues. Germline V gene data show CDR1 as LGHNT and CDR2 as FRNRAP. CDR3 DNA: TGTGCTAGTGGTTTGGGACAGGGGGAGTACGAGCAGTACTTC. Its translation: CASGLGQGEYEQYF.

The CDR3 is CASSYVGGQTGELFF. In DNA form, the CDR3 reads TGTGCCAGCAGTTACGTGGGGGGGCAAACCGGGGAGCTGTTTTTT. V is TRBV6-6 and J is TRBJ2-2, with D tentatively TRBD2 (7 bases). This CDR3 has 15 amino acids. V dropped 2 bases and J dropped 5 bases, with 12 bases sitting between them. Germline CDR1 and CDR2: MNHNY and SVGAGI (reference sequence).

This sequence joins TRBV4-3 and TRBJ1-2; no firm D call. The CDR3 totals 15 residues. CDR1 is LGHNA, CDR2 YSLEER, per germline. With 0 bases removed from V and 4 bases from J, the gap between germline ends came to 12 bases. CDR3 residues: CASSQDQSAGYGYTF. CDR3 nucleotides: TGCGCCAGCAGCCAAGATCAGAGCGCGGGCTATGGCTACACCTTC.

The chain joins TRBV6-4 to TRBJ2-1; D remains ambiguous. From germline, CDR1 is MRHNA and CDR2 SNTAGT. The CDR3 sequence is 17 residues long. Trimming took 3 bases from V and 0 from J, leaving 15 bases between them. The CDR3 coding sequence is TGTGCCAGCAGTGAATATGCGATAGAGAGCTCCTACAATGAGCAGTTCTTC. Protein sequence: CASSEYAIESSYNEQFF.

The genes are TRBV9 and TRBJ2-5; the match to TRBD2 covers 10 bases. J lost 3 bases, V lost 0 bases, and 5 bases had no gene match. Germline CDR1 is SGDLS and CDR2 is YYNGEE. The CDR3 totals 16 residues. The CDR3 region has the DNA TGTGCCAGCAGCGTAGGGAATAGCGGGAGGAAAGAGACCCAGTACTTC. Translating gives CASSVGNSGRKETQYF. Complete variable domain (other parts from reference TRBV9 and TRBJ2-5): DSGVTQTPKHLITATGQRVTLRCSPRSGDLSVYWYQQSLDQGLQFLIQYYNGEERAKGNILERFSAQQFPDLHSELNLSSLELGDSALYFCASSVGNSGRKETQYFGPGTRLLVL.

The rearrangement links TRBV30 to TRBJ2-2, with no clear D. CDR1 and CDR2 (germline): GTSNPN, SVGIG (reference sequence). This CDR3 is built from 13 residues. V lost 1 base, J lost 5 bases, and 8 bases lay in between. The CDR3 reads CAWSGLTTGELFF. CDR3 sequence (DNA): TGTGCCTGGAGTGGCCTTACTACCGGGGAGCTGTTTTTT.

The chain couples TRBV3-1 (or the pseudogene TRBV3-2) to TRBJ2-5, with 7 positions matching TRBD2. Germline V gene sequence: CDR1 LGHDT, CDR2 YNNKEL (reference sequence). Losses at the gene ends were 0 bases for V and 4 bases for J; bases not matched to a gene: 8. This CDR3 has 16 amino acids. CDR3 DNA: TGTGCCAGCAGCCAAGATCAATGGGAGGGGCGAGAGACCCAGTACTTC. This gives the protein CASSQDQWEGRETQYF.

J is TRBJ2-6 and V is TRBV28; 7 positions agree with TRBD1. Trimming took 5 bases from V and 2 from J; bases not matched to a gene: 12. The CDR3 runs 18 residues. Germline V gene lookup returns CDR1 MDHEN and CDR2 SYDVKM. The CDR3 loop is CASSLHQQGTPGANVLTF. In DNA form, the CDR3 reads TGTGCCAGCAGTCTCCATCAACAGGGGACCCCTGGGGCCAACGTCCTGACTTTC.

The chain combines TRBV29-1 with TRBJ1-5, with D uncertain. This CDR3 has 13 amino acids. The germline CDR1 and CDR2 sequences are SQVTM and ANQGSEA. V was clipped by 5 bases and J by 4 bases, with 12 bases between them. The CDR3 coding sequence is TGCAGCGTTCAGGCAGATTTTAATCAGCCCCAGCATTTT. This gives the protein CSVQADFNQPQHF.

This chain joins TRBV5-4 and TRBJ2-2; 7 nucleotides align to TRBD1. The germline V gene has CDR1 SGHNT and CDR2 YYREEE (reference sequence). After removal of 7 bases from V and 3 bases from J, the junction contained 9 bases not matched to a gene. The CDR3 extends over 15 amino acids. DNA of the CDR3: TGTGCCAGCGGCCGACAGGGCTGGCACACCGGGGAGCTGTTTTTT. Translating gives CASGRQGWHTGELFF.

The chain recombines TRBV5-6 with TRBJ2-1; 10 bases are shared with TRBD2. The CDR3 has 16 amino acids. In germline, CDR1 is SGHDT, CDR2 YYEEEE. The junction had 10 bases not matched to a gene; V was cut back by 1 base and J by 9 bases. Here the CDR3 DNA reads TGTGCCAGCAGCTTGCGTCCTAGCGGGAGAGCAGGTGAGCAGTTCTTC. It translates to CASSLRPSGRAGEQFF.